Below, one TCR beta chain is given with its context. Its target is unknown. The source of the sample is a study of T-cell memory formation after mild COVID-19. Trimming took 1 base from V and 4 from J, leaving 10 bases between them. Germline CDR1 LNHNV, CDR2 YYDKDF (reference sequence). CDR3 length: 14 amino acids. General observations from the study: Some clones that responded were present in memory (sampled pre-infection), which suggests cross-reactive memory joined. CD8+ contracting clones occupied EMRA, while CD4+ ones occupied mainly CM and EM. Clones contracting over day 15 to 85 were CD4/CD8 balanced, with later expanders leaning CD4+.

TCRalpha and TCRbeta libraries used 5'RACE with constant-segment primers and UMIs. TCRdb analysed the 5' RACE reads with MiXCR anew, one entry per CDR3 protein. The sample shows roughly 170,000 distinct CDR3 sequences, 20% to 25% of them seen only once. This chain links TRBV15 with TRBJ1-2; D perhaps matches TRBD1 (6 bases). The specimen was PBMCs or a T cell subset sorted from them (not recorded which). This sequence originates from an adult woman who had mild COVID-19 (a few samples of this study predate the infection). Cell type and time point are not known. The CDR3 reads CATSRAGGGYGYTF. The CDR3 region has the DNA TGTGCCACCAGCAGAGCTGGGGGCGGCTATGGCTACACCTTC.